Listed here are 20 T cell receptor beta chains from one sample, sequenced in a study of human versus mouse CDR3 diversity and MHC coevolution (dated by TCRdb to the late 2010s). Libraries were constructed by the immunoSEQ multiplex PCR assay. The table comes from immuneACCESS by way of TCRdb, which keeps in-frame sequences with V and J called. Part of the clones is missing from these tables; in studies checked, under half for an unresolved V gene and the rest for unknown reasons. Recorded for this sample are about 60,000 clones; roughly 93% of them occurred a single time. Over 15% of the sample rests with the top ten. The material sequenced was naive CD4+ T cells from blood. Explained via the paper, the cell subset or site label denotes: CD45RO-negative CD62L-positive naive CD4 T cells. Receptors were obtained from a person between 60 and 69 years old in good health.

The genes are TRBV9 and TRBJ2-1, with 10 bases fitting TRBD2. The CDR3 totals 16 residues. The V and J ends lost 4 bases and 7 bases, in that order; junction bases with no gene match: 11. Germline values: CDR1 SGDLS, CDR2 YYNGEE. CDR3 sequence: CASSTPGLAGVNEQFF. DNA of the CDR3: TGTGCCAGCAGCACCCCGGGTCTAGCGGGAGTTAATGAGCAGTTCTTC. The full variable domain, rest sourced from reference TRBV9 and TRBJ2-1, is DSGVTQTPKHLITATGQRVTLRCSPRSGDLSVYWYQQSLDQGLQFLIQYYNGEERAKGNILERFSAQQFPDLHSELNLSSLELGDSALYFCASSTPGLAGVNEQFFGPGTRLTVL.

This rearrangement joins TRBV5-1 to TRBJ2-3; D is uncertain. The V and J ends lost 0 bases and 0 bases respectively, with 8 bases between them. This CDR3 region has 15 residues. The germline V gene has CDR1 SGHRS and CDR2 YFSETQ. The CDR3 spells CASSLVSRSTDTQYF. For the CDR3, the DNA is TGCGCCAGCAGCTTGGTGTCCAGAAGCACAGATACGCAGTATTTT.

V and J are TRBV5-1 and TRBJ1-1, with D maybe TRBD1 (6 bases). This CDR3 comprises 15 residues. V was pared by 0 bases and J by 3 bases, with 12 bases between. Germline assignment: CDR1 SGHRS and CDR2 YFSETQ. The CDR3 DNA reads as TGCGCCAGCAGCTTGGGTGGGGGCGCGGACACTGAAGCTTTCTTT. Translated: CASSLGGGADTEAFF.

The chain links TRBV9 to TRBJ2-1, with TRBD2 matching over 11 bases. Per the germline V gene, CDR1 is SGDLS and CDR2 is YYNGEE. The J segment lost 8 bases and the V segment lost 2 bases, leaving 6 bases of the junction unmatched. The CDR3 totals 15 residues. The CDR3 bases are TGTGCCAGCAGCGTGGGGACTAGCGGAGTGGATGAGCAGTTCTTC. This encodes CASSVGTSGVDEQFF.

In DNA, the CDR3 is TGTGCCATCAGTGAGCCGGGACAGGGGGCTGAGACCCAGTACTTC. This codes for CAISEPGQGAETQYF. This chain links TRBV10-3 with TRBJ2-5; 12 bases agree with TRBD1. V gave up 2 bases and J gave up 5 bases; unmatched junction bases: 3. CDR1 and CDR2 from the germline V gene are ENHRY and SYGVKD. This CDR3 contains 15 residues.

The chain is built from TRBV25-1 and TRBJ2-3; TRBD2 is a possible D gene (5 bases). Trimming removed 2 bases at V and 2 bases at J, with 8 bases between. The length of the CDR3 is 14 residues. CDR1 MGHDK and CDR2 SYGVNS come from the germline V gene. The chain's CDR3 is CASSELGITDTQYF. The CDR3 DNA sequence: TGTGCCAGCAGTGAACTCGGGATCACAGATACGCAGTATTTT. Filled out from reference TRBV25-1 and TRBJ2-3, the complete variable domain reads EADIYQTPRYLVIGTGKKITLECSQTMGHDKMYWYQQDPGMELHLIHYSYGVNSTEKGDLSSESTVSRIRTEHFPLTLESARPSHTSQYLCASSELGITDTQYFGPGTRLTVL.

This clone showed up just once. Additional DNA sequences in this sample encode the identical CDR3. The genes are TRBV28 and TRBJ2-3, with a possible D match to TRBD2 (5 bases). V was shortened by 1 base and J by 5 bases, with 7 bases between the two germline ends. Germline CDR1 reads MDHEN; CDR2 reads SYDVKM. This CDR3 region has 13 residues. The chain's CDR3 is CASSLSGRDTQYF. As DNA, the CDR3 is TGTGCCAGCAGTTTATCGGGGAGAGATACGCAGTATTTT.

The chain uses TRBV11-2 and TRBJ2-3, with 9 bases that match TRBD2. With 1 base clipped from V and 5 bases from J, the junction kept 10 bases outside the gene matches. The CDR3 consists of 17 residues. In germline, CDR1 is SGHAT, CDR2 FQNNGV. The CDR3 coding sequence is TGTGCCAGCAGCTTAGTTCCCCGCGGGAGGGCGTTAGATACGCAGTATTTT. It translates to CASSLVPRGRALDTQYF. Drawing the rest from reference TRBV11-2 and TRBJ2-3, the complete variable domain is EAGVAQSPRYKIIEKRQSVAFWCNPISGHATLYWYQQILGQGPKLLIQFQNNGVVDDSQLPKDRFSAERLKGVDSTLKIQPAKLEDSAVYLCASSLVPRGRALDTQYFGPGTRLTVL.

The J gene is TRBJ2-7, the V gene TRBV18; 9 bases agree with TRBD1. The germline gives CDR1 KGHSH, CDR2 LQKENI. This CDR3 has 17 residues. Germline trimming cut 4 bases from V and 2 bases from J; bases unmatched to any gene: 12. The CDR3 DNA follows: TGTGCCAGCTCACTTAGCATAGACAGGGGGAAGCCCTACGAGCAGTACTTC. Its translation is CASSLSIDRGKPYEQYF.

This chain joins TRBV7-9 and TRBJ1-2; no clear D gene. V gave up 1 base and J gave up 4 bases, with 13 bases separating them. The CDR3 runs 15 residues. CDR1 and CDR2 from the germline V gene are SEHNR and FQNEAQ (reference sequence). The CDR3 DNA sequence: TGTGCCAGCAGCTTAGAGAACAGTTATTTCTATGGCTACACCTTC. It translates to CASSLENSYFYGYTF.

The CDR3 region is CASSVSRGGGNTQYF. CDR3 bases: TGTGCCAGCAGTGTGTCCAGGGGTGGTGGAAATACGCAGTATTTT. The gene calls are TRBV6-1 and TRBJ2-3; a weak D match, TRBD1 (6 bases). The CDR3 spans 15 residues. Germline lookup yields CDR1 MNHNS and CDR2 SASEGT. The V end was cut by 4 bases, the J end by 7 bases, with 18 bases between.

This clone was observed a handful of times. V is TRBV12-5 and J is TRBJ1-5; 9 nucleotides line up with TRBD1. The CDR3 runs to 13 residues. V was clipped by 4 bases and J by 7 bases; unmatched bases: 2. The germline V gene encodes CDR1 LGHNT and CDR2 FRNRAP. CDR3 loop: CASGWDREQPQHF. DNA of the CDR3: TGTGCTAGTGGTTGGGACAGGGAGCAGCCCCAGCATTTT.

The chain joins TRBV6-5 to TRBJ1-2; 7 nucleotides line up with TRBD1. The germline V gene has CDR1 MNHEY and CDR2 SVGAGI. Trimming removed 4 bases from V and 0 bases from J; junction bases left unmatched: 5. This CDR3 is 15 amino acids long. The CDR3 DNA follows: TGTGCCAGCAGTTCCCGGGACAGCTCTAACTATGGCTACACCTTC. Amino acids: CASSSRDSSNYGYTF.

The rearrangement links TRBV5-4 to TRBJ2-7, with 7 bases lining up with TRBD2. CDR1 SGHNT and CDR2 YYREEE come from the germline V gene (reference sequence). With 2 bases clipped from V and 1 base from J, the junction kept 9 bases outside the gene matches. The CDR3 spans 16 residues. CDR3 residues: CASSLGGGSGSYEQYF. CDR3 bases: TGTGCCAGCAGCTTAGGAGGCGGGAGTGGGTCCTACGAGCAGTACTTC.

The V call is TRBV5-4, the J call TRBJ2-5; tentatively, D is TRBD2 (7 bases). Germline lookup yields CDR1 SGHNT and CDR2 YYREEE (reference sequence). The V end lost 6 bases, the J end lost 0 bases, and 18 bases lay between the germline ends. This CDR3 is 16 amino acids long. The CDR3 is CASTWGGTKYQETQYF. CDR3 DNA sequence: TGTGCCAGCACCTGGGGGGGGACAAAGTACCAAGAGACCCAGTACTTC.

The chain combines TRBV5-5 with TRBJ2-1, with 9 bases lining up with TRBD2. The germline V gene has CDR1 SGHKS and CDR2 YYEKEE (reference sequence). The CDR3 spans 14 residues. Trimming cost V 4 bases and J 4 bases; bases outside gene matches: 3. The CDR3 region is CASSLSGGYNEQFF. The CDR3 region has the DNA TGTGCCAGCAGCCTTAGCGGGGGATACAATGAGCAGTTCTTC.

The V and J genes are TRBV11-2 and TRBJ2-1, with D possibly matching TRBD2 (5 bases). CDR1 and CDR2 from the germline V gene are SGHAT and FQNNGV. CDR3 length: 15 amino acids. The V and J ends lost 2 bases and 5 bases respectively, with 13 bases between them. The CDR3 DNA sequence: TGTGCCAGCAGCTTACAGAGACTACTAAACAATGAGCAGTTCTTC. Translating gives CASSLQRLLNNEQFF.

The chain couples TRBV6-5 to TRBJ2-7; 8 bases are a match to TRBD2. Trimming cost V 7 bases and J 0 bases; bases outside gene matches: 5. The CDR3 totals 14 residues. CDR1 and CDR2 from the germline V gene are MNHEY and SVGAGI. CDR3 residues: CASIPSGGSYEQYF. CDR3 DNA: TGTGCCAGCATCCCGAGCGGGGGCTCCTACGAGCAGTACTTC.

The chain uses TRBV5-4 and TRBJ2-3, with TRBD1 matching over 7 bases. The V and J ends lost 2 bases and 5 bases, in that order; junction bases with no gene match: 8. CDR3 length: 15 amino acids. Germline CDR1 reads SGHNT; CDR2 reads YYREEE (reference sequence). CDR3 DNA: TGTGCCAGCAGCTTAAAGACAGGGACGAGAGATACGCAGTATTTT. Residues: CASSLKTGTRDTQYF. The full variable domain, with the rest looked up from reference TRBV5-4 and TRBJ2-3, is ETGVTQSPTHLIKTRGQQVTLRCSSQSGHNTVSWYQQALGQGPQFIFQYYREEENGRGNFPPRFSGLQFPNYSSELNVNALELDDSALYLCASSLKTGTRDTQYFGPGTRLTVL.

The rearrangement uses TRBV29-1 and TRBJ1-6; 9 nucleotides agree with TRBD1. The germline gives CDR1 SQVTM, CDR2 ANQGSEA. This CDR3 contains 13 residues. With V trimmed by 5 bases and J by 7 bases, 3 bases remained unmatched. CDR3 in amino acids: CSVKTGGNSPLHF. The CDR3 DNA reads as TGCAGCGTTAAAACAGGGGGCAATTCACCCCTCCACTTT.